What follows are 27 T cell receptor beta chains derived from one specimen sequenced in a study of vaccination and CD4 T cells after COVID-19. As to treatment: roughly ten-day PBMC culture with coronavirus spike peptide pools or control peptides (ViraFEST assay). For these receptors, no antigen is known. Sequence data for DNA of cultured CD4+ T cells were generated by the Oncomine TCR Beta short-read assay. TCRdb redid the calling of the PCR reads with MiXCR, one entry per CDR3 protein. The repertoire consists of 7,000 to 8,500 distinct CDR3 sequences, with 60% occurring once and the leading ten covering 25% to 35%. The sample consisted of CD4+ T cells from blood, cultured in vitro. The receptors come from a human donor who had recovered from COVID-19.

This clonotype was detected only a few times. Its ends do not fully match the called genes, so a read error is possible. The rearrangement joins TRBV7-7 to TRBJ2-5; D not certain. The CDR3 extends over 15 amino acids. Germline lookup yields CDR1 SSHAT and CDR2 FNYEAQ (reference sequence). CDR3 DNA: TGTGCTAGCAGCGCCGGGCCAACCGGGCGGGAGACCCAGTACTTC. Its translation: CASSAGPTGRETQYF. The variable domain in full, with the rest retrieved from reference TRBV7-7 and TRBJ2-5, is GAGVSQSPRYKVTKRGQDVTLRCDPISSHATLYWYQQALGQGPEFLTYFNYEAQPDKSGLPSDRFSAERPEGSISTLTIQRTEQRDSAMYRCASSAGPTGRETQYFGPGTRLLVL.

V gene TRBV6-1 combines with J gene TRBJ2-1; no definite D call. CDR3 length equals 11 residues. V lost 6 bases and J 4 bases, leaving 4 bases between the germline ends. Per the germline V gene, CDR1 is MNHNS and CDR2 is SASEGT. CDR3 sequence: CASSQYNEQFF. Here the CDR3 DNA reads TGTGCCAGCAGCCAGTACAATGAGCAGTTCTTC.

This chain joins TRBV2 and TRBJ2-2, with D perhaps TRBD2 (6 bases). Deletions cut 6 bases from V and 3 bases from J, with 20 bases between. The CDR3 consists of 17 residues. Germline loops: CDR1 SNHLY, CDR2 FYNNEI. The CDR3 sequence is CASSLILSGEDTGELFF. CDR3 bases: TGTGCCAGCAGCCTCATCCTTAGCGGAGAGGACACCGGGGAGCTGTTTTTT.

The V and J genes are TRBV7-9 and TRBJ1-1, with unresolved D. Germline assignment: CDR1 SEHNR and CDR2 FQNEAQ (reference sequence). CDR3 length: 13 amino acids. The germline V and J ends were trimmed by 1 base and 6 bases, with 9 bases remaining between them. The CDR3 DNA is TGTGCCAGCAGCTTAGTGTTGGTCCCTGAAGCTTTCTTT. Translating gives CASSLVLVPEAFF.

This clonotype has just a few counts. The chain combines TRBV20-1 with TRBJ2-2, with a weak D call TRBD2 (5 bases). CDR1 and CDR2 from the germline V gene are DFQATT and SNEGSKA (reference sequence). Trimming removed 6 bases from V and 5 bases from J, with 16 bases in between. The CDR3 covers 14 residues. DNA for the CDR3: TGCAGTGCGCGGAAGGGAGCGCATACCGGGGAGCTGTTTTTT. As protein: CSARKGAHTGELFF.

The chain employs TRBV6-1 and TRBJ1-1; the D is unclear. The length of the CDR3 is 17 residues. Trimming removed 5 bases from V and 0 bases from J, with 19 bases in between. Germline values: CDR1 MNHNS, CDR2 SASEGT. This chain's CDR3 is CASSTSYRIHMNTEAFF. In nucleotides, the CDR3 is TGTGCCAGCAGTACATCTTATAGGATCCACATGAACACTGAAGCTTTCTTT.

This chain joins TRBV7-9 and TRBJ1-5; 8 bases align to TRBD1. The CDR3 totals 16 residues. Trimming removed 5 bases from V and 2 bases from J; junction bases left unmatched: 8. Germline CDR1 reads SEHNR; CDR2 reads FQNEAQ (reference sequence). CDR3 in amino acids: CASSTSQGGGNQPQHF. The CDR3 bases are TGTGCCAGCAGCACATCACAGGGGGGAGGCAATCAGCCCCAGCATTTT.

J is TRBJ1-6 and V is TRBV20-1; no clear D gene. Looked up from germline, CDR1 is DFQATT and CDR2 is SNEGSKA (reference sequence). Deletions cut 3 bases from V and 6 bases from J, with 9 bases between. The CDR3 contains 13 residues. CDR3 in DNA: TGCAGTGCTAGGATGGACCCTAATTCACCCCTCCACTTT. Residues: CSARMDPNSPLHF.

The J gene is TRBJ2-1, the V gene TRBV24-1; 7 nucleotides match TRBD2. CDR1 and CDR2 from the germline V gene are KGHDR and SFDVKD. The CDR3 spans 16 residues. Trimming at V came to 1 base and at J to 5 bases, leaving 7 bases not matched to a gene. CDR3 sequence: CATSDFRREYHNEQFF. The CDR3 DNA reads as TGTGCCACCAGTGATTTCCGGCGGGAGTACCACAATGAGCAGTTCTTC.

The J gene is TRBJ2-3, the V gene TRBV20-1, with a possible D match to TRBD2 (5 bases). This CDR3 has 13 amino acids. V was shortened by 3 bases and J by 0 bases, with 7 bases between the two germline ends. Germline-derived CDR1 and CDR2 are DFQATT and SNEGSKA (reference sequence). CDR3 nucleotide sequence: TGCAGTGCTAGCGGGGAGAGCACAGATACGCAGTATTTT. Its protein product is CSASGESTDTQYF.

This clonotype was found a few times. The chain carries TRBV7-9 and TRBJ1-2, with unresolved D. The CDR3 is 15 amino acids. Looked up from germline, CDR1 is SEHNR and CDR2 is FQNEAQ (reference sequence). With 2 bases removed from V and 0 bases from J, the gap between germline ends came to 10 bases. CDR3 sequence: CASSLFGGTNYGYTF. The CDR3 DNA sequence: TGTGCCAGCAGCTTATTTGGCGGTACTAACTATGGCTACACCTTC. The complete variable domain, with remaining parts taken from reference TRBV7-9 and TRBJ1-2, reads DTGVSQNPRHKITKRGQNVTFRCDPISEHNRLYWYRQTLGQGPEFLTYFQNEAQLEKSRLLSDRFSAERPKGSFSTLEIQRTEQGDSAMYLCASSLFGGTNYGYTFGSGTRLTVV.

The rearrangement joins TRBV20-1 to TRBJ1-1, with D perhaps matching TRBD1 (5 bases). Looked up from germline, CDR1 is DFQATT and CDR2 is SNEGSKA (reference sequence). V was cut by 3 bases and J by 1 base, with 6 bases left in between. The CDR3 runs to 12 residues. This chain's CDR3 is CSASGGNTEAFF. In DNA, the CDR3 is TGCAGTGCTAGTGGGGGGAACACTGAAGCTTTCTTT.

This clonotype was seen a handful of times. The CDR3 loop reads CASRGQGGTNSPLHF. The DNA of the CDR3 is TGTGCCAGCAGGGGGCAAGGGGGGACTAATTCACCCCTCCACTTT. This chain links TRBV12-3 or TRBV12-4 with TRBJ1-6; D might be TRBD1 (6 bases). V lost 6 bases, J lost 6 bases, and 15 bases lay in between. The CDR3 contains 15 residues.

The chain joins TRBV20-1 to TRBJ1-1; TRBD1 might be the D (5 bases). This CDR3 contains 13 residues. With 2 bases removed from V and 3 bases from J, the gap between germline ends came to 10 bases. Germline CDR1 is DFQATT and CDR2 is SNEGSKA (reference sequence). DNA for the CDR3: TGCAGTGCTAGACCCGGGGGATACACTGAAGCTTTCTTT. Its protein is CSARPGGYTEAFF.

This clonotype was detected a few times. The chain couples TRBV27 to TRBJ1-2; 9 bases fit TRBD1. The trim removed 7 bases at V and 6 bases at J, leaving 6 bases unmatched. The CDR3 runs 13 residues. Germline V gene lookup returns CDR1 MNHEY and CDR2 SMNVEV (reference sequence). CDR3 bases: TGTGCCAGCAAAACGGACAGGGGCGATGGCTACACCTTC. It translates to CASKTDRGDGYTF.

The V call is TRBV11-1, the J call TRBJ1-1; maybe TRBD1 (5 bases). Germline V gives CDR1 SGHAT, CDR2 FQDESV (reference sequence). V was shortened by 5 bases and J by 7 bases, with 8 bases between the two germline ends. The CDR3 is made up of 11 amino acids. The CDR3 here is CASSLGVEAFF. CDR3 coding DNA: TGTGCCAGCAGCCTAGGGGTTGAAGCTTTCTTT.

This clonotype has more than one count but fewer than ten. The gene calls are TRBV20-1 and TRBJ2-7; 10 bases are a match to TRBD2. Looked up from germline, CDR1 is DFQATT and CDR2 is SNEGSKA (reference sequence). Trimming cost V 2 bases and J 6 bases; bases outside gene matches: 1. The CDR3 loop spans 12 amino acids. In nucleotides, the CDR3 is TGCAGTGCTAGACCTAGCGGGAGCGAGCAGTACTTC. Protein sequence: CSARPSGSEQYF.

CDR3 in DNA: TGTGCCAGCAGCGTAGCGGATAATTCACCCCTCCACTTT. Translation: CASSVADNSPLHF. This rearrangement joins TRBV9 to TRBJ1-6; D is undetermined. Trimming took 0 bases from V and 5 from J, leaving 3 bases between them. This CDR3 comprises 13 residues. Germline CDR1 is SGDLS and CDR2 is YYNGEE.

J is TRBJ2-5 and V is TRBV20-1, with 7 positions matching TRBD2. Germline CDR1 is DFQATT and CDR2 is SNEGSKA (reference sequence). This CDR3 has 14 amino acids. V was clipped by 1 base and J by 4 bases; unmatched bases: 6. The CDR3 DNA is TGCAGTGCTAGAGTCCCTAGCGGTGGAGAGACCCAGTACTTC. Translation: CSARVPSGGETQYF.

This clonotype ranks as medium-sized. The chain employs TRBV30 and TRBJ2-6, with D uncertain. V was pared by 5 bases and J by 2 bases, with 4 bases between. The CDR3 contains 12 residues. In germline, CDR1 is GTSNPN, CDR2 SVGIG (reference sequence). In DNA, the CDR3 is TGTGCCTGGGGAACTGGGGCCAACGTCCTGACTTTC. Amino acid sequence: CAWGTGANVLTF.

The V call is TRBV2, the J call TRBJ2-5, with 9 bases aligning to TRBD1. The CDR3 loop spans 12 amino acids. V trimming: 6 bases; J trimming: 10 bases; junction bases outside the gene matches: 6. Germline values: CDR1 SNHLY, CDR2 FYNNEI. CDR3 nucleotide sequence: TGTGCCAGCAGGATTACAGGGGGCGACCAGTACTTC. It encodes CASRITGGDQYF.

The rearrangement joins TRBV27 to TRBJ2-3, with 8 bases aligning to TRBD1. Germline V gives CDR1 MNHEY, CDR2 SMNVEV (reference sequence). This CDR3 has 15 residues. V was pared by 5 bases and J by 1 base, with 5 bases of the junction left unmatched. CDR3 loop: CASSRQGFGTDTQYF. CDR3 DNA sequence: TGTGCCAGCAGTCGACAGGGGTTCGGCACAGATACGCAGTATTTT.

CDR3 protein: CSASIVRTSGGKDTQYF. The CDR3 DNA follows: TGCAGTGCTAGTATTGTCAGGACTAGCGGGGGGAAAGATACGCAGTATTTT. This chain uses TRBV20-1 with TRBJ2-3; 14 bases line up with TRBD2. This CDR3 has 17 amino acids. V was clipped by 3 bases and J by 5 bases; unmatched bases: 10. CDR1 DFQATT and CDR2 SNEGSKA come from the germline V gene (reference sequence).

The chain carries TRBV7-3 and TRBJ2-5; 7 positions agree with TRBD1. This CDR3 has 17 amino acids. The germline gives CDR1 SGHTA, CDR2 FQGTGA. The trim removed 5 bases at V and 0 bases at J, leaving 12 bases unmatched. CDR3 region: CASSPEKQGPYQETQYF. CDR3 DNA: TGTGCCAGCAGCCCAGAAAAACAGGGGCCGTACCAAGAGACCCAGTACTTC.

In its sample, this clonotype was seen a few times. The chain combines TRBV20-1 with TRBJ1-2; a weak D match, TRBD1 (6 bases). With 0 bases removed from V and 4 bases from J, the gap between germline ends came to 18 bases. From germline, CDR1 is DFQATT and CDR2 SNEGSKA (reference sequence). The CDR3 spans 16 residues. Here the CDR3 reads CSAREGFWTELYGYTF. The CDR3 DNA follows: TGCAGTGCTAGAGAGGGATTTTGGACAGAGCTCTATGGCTACACCTTC.

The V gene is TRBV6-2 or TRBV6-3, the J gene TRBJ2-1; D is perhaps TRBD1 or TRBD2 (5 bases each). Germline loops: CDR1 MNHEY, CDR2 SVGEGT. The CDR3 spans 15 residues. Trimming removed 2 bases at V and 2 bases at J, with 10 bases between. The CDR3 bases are TGTGCCAGCAGTTACCTTCTGGGGGCCTACAATGAGCAGTTCTTC. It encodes CASSYLLGAYNEQFF.

The DNA for the CDR3 is TGTGCCAGCAGCCTGGGACAGCCCGGTAGCTATGGCTACACCTTC. The encoded protein is CASSLGQPGSYGYTF. The V and J genes are TRBV7-2 and TRBJ1-2; TRBD1 agrees at 7 bases. Trimming cost V 5 bases and J 4 bases; bases outside gene matches: 10. The CDR3 is made up of 15 amino acids. Germline V gene sequence: CDR1 SGHTA, CDR2 FQGNSA.